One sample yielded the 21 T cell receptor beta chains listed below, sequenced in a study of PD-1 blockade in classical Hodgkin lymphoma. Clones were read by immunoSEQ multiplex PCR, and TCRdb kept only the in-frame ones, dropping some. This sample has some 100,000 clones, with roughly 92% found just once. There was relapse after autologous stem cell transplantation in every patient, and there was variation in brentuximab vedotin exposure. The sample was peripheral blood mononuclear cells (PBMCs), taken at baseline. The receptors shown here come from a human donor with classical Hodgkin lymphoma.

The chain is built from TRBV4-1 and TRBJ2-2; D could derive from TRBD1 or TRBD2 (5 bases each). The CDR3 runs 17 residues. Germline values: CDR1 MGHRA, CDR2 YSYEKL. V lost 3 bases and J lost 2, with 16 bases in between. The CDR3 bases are TGCGCCAGCAGCCAGAGGCCCGGGACGAGTAACACCGGGGAGCTGTTTTTT. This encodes CASSQRPGTSNTGELFF.

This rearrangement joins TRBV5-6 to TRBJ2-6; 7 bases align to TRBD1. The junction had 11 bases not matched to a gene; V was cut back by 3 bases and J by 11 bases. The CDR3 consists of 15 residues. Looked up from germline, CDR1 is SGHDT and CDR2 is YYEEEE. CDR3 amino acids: CASSSPHRGQDVLTF. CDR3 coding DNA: TGTGCCAGCAGCTCACCCCACAGGGGTCAGGACGTCCTGACTTTC.

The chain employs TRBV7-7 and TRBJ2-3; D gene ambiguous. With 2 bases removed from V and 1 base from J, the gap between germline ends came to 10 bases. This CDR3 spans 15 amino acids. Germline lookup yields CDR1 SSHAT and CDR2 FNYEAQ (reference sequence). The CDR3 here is CASSLNSGGTDTQYF. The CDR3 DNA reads TGTGCCAGCAGCTTAAATTCTGGAGGCACAGATACGCAGTATTTT.

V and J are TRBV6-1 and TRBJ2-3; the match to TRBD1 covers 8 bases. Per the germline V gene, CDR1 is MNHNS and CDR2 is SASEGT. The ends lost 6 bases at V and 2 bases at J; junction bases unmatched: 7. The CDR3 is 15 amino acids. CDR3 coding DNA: TGTGCCAGCAGAAACCGGGACAGGTACACAGATACGCAGTATTTT. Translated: CASRNRDRYTDTQYF.

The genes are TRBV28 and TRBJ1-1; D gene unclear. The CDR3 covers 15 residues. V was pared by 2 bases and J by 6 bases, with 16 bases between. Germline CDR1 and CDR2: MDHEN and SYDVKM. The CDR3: CASSLSLGSFAEAFF. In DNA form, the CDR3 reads TGTGCCAGCAGTTTAAGCCTAGGGAGTTTCGCTGAAGCTTTCTTT.

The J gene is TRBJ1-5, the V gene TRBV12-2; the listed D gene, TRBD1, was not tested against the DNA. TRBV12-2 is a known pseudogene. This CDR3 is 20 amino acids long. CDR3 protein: CASRLGRDRGPIYSNQPQHF. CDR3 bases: TGTGCAAGTCGCTTAGGCCGGGACAGGGGGCCAATCTATAGCAATCAGCCCCAGCATTTT.

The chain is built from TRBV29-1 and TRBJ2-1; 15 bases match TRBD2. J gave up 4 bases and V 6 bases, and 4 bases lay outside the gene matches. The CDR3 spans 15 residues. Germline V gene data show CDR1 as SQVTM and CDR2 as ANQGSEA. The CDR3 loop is CSVTGTSGGYNEQFF. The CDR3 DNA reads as TGCAGCGTCACCGGGACTAGCGGGGGGTACAATGAGCAGTTCTTC.

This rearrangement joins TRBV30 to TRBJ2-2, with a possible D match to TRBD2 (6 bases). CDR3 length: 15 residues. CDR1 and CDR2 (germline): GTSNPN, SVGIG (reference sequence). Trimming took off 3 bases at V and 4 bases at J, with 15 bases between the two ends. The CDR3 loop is CAWRPRGAPTGELFF. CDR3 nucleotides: TGTGCCTGGAGACCCCGCGGGGCTCCCACCGGGGAGCTGTTTTTT.

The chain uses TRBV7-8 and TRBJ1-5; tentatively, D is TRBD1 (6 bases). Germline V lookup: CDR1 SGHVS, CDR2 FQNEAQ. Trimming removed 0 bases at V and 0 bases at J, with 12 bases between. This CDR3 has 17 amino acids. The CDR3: CASSLAAQGFSNQPQHF. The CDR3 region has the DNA TGTGCCAGCAGCTTAGCCGCCCAGGGGTTTAGCAATCAGCCCCAGCATTTT. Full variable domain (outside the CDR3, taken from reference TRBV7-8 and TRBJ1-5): GAGVSQSPRYKVAKRGQDVALRCDPISGHVSLFWYQQALGQGPEFLTYFQNEAQLDKSGLPSDRFFAERPEGSVSTLKIQRTQQEDSAVYLCASSLAAQGFSNQPQHFGDGTRLSIL.

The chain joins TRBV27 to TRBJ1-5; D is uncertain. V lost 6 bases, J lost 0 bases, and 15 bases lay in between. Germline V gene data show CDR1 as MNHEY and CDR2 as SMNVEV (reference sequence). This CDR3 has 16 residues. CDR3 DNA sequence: TGTGCCAGCAGGTCTGTTGCAGGAAATAGCAATCAGCCCCAGCATTTT. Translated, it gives CASRSVAGNSNQPQHF.

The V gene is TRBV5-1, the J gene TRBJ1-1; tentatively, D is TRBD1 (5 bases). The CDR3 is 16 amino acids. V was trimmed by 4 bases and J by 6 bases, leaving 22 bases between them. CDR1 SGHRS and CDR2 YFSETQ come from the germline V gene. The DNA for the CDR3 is TGCGCCAGCAGCGGGGGAGGTAATCGGGGGTTGTCTGAAGCTTTCTTT. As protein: CASSGGGNRGLSEAFF.

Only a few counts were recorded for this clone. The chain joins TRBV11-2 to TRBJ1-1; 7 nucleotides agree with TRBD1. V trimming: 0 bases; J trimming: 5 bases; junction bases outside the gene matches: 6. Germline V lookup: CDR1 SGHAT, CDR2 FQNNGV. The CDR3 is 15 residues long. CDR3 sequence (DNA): TGTGCCAGCAGCTTAGAAGGACAGGTTGCAACTGAAGCTTTCTTT. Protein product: CASSLEGQVATEAFF.

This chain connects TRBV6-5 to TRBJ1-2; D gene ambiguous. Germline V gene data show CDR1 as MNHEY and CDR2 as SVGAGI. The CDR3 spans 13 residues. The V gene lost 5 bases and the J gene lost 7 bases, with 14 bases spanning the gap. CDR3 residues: CASSPTGVGGYTF. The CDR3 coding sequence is TGTGCCAGCAGTCCCACCGGGGTAGGTGGCTACACCTTC.

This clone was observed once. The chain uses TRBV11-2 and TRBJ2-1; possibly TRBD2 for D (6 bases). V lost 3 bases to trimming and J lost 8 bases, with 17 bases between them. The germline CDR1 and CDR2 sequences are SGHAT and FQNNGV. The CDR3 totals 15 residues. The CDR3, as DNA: TGTGCCAGCAGCTTCTTTGCGGGGCTGGGGGATGAGCAGTTCTTC. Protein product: CASSFFAGLGDEQFF.

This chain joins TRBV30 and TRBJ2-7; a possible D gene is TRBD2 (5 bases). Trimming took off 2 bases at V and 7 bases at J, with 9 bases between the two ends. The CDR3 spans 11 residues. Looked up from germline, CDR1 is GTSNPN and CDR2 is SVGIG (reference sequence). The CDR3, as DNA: TGTGCCTGGAGTAAAGTAGCGGAGCAGTACTTC. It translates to CAWSKVAEQYF.

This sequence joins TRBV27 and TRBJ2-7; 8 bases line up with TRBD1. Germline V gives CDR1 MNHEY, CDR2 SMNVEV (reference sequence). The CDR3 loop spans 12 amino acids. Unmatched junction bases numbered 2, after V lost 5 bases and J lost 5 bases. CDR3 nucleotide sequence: TGTGCCAGCAGTCGGACAGGGAACGAGCAGTACTTC. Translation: CASSRTGNEQYF.

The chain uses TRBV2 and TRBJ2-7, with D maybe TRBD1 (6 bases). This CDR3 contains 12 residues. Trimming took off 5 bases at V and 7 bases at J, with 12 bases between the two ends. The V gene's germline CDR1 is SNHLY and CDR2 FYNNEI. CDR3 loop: CASSQNRVEQYF. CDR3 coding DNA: TGTGCCAGCAGTCAAAACAGGGTTGAGCAGTACTTC.

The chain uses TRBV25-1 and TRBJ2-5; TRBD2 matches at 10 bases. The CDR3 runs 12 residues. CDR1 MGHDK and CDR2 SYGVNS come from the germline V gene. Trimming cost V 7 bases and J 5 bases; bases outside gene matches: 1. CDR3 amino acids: CASKGLAETQYF. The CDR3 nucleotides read TGTGCCAGCAAGGGACTAGCGGAGACCCAGTACTTC.

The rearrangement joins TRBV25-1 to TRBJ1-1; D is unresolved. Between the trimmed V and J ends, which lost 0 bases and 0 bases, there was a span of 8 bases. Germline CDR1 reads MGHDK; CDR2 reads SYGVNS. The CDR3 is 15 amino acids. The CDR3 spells CASSEYGAVNTEAFF. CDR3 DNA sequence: TGTGCCAGCAGTGAATACGGAGCCGTGAACACTGAAGCTTTCTTT.

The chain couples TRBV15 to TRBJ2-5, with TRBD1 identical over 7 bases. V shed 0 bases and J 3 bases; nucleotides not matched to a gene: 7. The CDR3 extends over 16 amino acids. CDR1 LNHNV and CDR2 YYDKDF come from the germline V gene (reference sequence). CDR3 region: CATSRDETGVEETQYF. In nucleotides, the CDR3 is TGTGCCACCAGCAGAGATGAAACAGGGGTAGAAGAGACCCAGTACTTC.

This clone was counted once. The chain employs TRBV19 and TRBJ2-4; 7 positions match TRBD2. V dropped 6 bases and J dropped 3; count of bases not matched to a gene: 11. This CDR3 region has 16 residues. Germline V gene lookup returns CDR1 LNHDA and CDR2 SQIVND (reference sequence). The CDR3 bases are TGTGCCAGTAGCTTCGCCCCGACTAGCCGCAAAAACATTCAGTACTTC. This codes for CASSFAPTSRKNIQYF.